One T cell receptor (beta chain) is described in this entry. What it binds is not known. The sample originates from a study of response to subunit inactivated influenza vaccine. Overall study findings and caveats: Every seasonal influenza vaccination brings in few new T cells, the authors suggested.

TCRdb redid the calling of the RT-PCR reads with MiXCR, one entry per CDR3 protein. The sample holds 150,000 to 200,000 distinct CDR3 sequences, roughly a tenth seen once. CDR1 and CDR2 from the germline V gene are ENHRY and SYGVKD. The CDR3 loop spans 16 amino acids. Trimming removed 2 bases from V and 2 bases from J, with 15 bases in between. The rearrangement joins TRBV10-3 to TRBJ2-5; possibly TRBD1 or TRBD2 for D (5 bases each). The receptor's source is a man aged 50 to 59 who received an inactivated influenza vaccine. This material consisted of non-naive T cells sorted from PBMCs, taken roughly 6 weeks after vaccination. The CDR3 here is CAISEITGTEQETQYF. The CDR3 region has the DNA TGTGCCATCAGTGAGATTACCGGGACGGAACAAGAGACCCAGTACTTC.